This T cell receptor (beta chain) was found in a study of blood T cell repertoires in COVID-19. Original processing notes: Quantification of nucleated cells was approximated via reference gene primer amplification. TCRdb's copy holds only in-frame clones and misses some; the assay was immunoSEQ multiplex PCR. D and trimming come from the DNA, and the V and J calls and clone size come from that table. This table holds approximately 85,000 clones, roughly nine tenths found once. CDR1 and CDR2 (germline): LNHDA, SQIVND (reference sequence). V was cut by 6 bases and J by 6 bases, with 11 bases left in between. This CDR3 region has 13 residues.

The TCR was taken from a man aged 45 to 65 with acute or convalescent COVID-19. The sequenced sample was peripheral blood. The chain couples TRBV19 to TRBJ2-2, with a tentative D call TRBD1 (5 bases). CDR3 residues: CASRKQGPGELFF. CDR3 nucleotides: TGTGCCAGTAGGAAGCAGGGCCCCGGGGAGCTGTTTTTT. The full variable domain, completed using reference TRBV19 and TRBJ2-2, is DGGITQSPKYLFRKEGQNVTLSCEQNLNHDAMYWYRQDPGQGLRLIYYSQIVNDFQKGDIAEGYSVSREKKESFPLTVTSAQKNPTAFYLCASRKQGPGELFFGEGSRLTVL.